This TCR beta chain was profiled in a study of blood T cell repertoires in COVID-19. Overall study context: COVID-19 samples from acute and convalescent phases originated in the United States, Italy and Spain.

The V and J ends lost 2 bases and 3 bases, in that order; junction bases with no gene match: 0. This CDR3 spans 13 amino acids. CDR1 is LGHDT, CDR2 YNNKEL, per germline (reference sequence). Participants reported their clinical history, and cohort assignment relied on those reports. The protocol was immunoSEQ multiplex PCR, while the TCRdb copy is restricted to in-frame clones and leaves out a portion. The table has fewer than 200,000 clones, around four fifths seen once. The material sequenced was PBMCs or T cells enriched from blood (not recorded which). The chain employs TRBV3-1 (or the pseudogene TRBV3-2) and TRBJ2-5; 7 bases fit TRBD2. The clonotype was recovered from a woman between 50 and 59 years old in a cohort exposed to, infected with or recovered from COVID-19 (not recorded which). Here the CDR3 DNA reads TGTGCCAGCAGCCAAAGCGGGGAAGAGACCCAGTACTTC. Protein sequence: CASSQSGEETQYF.